These T cell receptor beta chains were read from a single sample in a study of cytomegalovirus exposure and HLA in healthy donors. Profiled with immunoSEQ multiplex PCR; TCRdb holds only in-frame clones, not every one. The table has some 87,000 clones, approximately 79% seen once; the top ten hold approximately 2.8%. Sequencing input: PBMCs. These receptors were collected from a man aged 25-45 years in good health and CMV-seronegative. Each CDR3 is given with its conserved first and last residue. Each record gives: D gene, V gene, clone size, J gene, CDR3 DNA, CDR3 protein. The D gene is left open where the match is weak. For some rows the clone size is stated as once, few or many, or as a class when expanded; others skip it.

d_gene: TRBD1; v_gene: TRBV28; abundance: once; j_gene: TRBJ1-6; CDR3nt: TGTGCCAGCAGACGGGACAGCAATAATTCACCCCTCCACTTT; CDR3aa: CASRRDSNNSPLHF
d_gene: -; v_gene: TRBV4-2; abundance: -; j_gene: TRBJ1-1; CDR3nt: TGTGCCAGCAGCCAAGAGCGGGGGACACATGTTTCGAACACTGAAGCTTTCTTT; CDR3aa: CASSQERGTHVSNTEAFF
d_gene: TRBD2; v_gene: TRBV10-3; abundance: -; j_gene: TRBJ2-3; CDR3nt: TGTGCCATCGGCGGACTAGCGGGGGACACAGATACGCAGTATTTT; CDR3aa: CAIGGLAGDTDTQYF
d_gene: -; v_gene: TRBV19; abundance: -; j_gene: TRBJ2-4; CDR3nt: TGTGCCAGTAGGGCCCCAGCCAAAAACATTCAGTACTTC; CDR3aa: CASRAPAKNIQYF
d_gene: TRBD1; v_gene: TRBV5-1; abundance: -; j_gene: TRBJ2-1; CDR3nt: TGCGCCAGCAGCTTGGCCGACAGGGGGCTGGTTGCCAATGAGCAGTTCTTC; CDR3aa: CASSLADRGLVANEQFF
d_gene: -; v_gene: TRBV30; abundance: -; j_gene: TRBJ1-1; CDR3nt: TGTGCCTGGACCCCCGAGAGGGCACGGGGGGCTTTCTTT; CDR3aa: CAWTPERARGAFF
d_gene: TRBD1; v_gene: TRBV6-1; abundance: once; j_gene: TRBJ1-1; CDR3nt: TGTGCCAGCAGTGAACGGGTAGGGGGCGGCGGCACGGAAGCTTTCTTT; CDR3aa: CASSERVGGGGTEAFF
d_gene: -; v_gene: TRBV5-8; abundance: -; j_gene: TRBJ1-2; CDR3nt: TGTGCCAGCAGCTTGACAGATTATGGCTACACCTTC; CDR3aa: CASSLTDYGYTF
d_gene: TRBD2; v_gene: TRBV5-6; abundance: -; j_gene: TRBJ2-1; CDR3nt: TGTGCCAGCAGGTTGCGGGGGGGCGCCTACAATGAGCAGTTCTTC; CDR3aa: CASRLRGGAYNEQFF
d_gene: -; v_gene: TRBV6-1; abundance: -; j_gene: TRBJ1-2; CDR3nt: TGTGCCATCAGACAGCTAAGTTCCTATGGCTACACCTTC; CDR3aa: CAIRQLSSYGYTF
d_gene: TRBD1; v_gene: TRBV6-1; abundance: -; j_gene: TRBJ1-2; CDR3nt: TGTGCCAGCAGTGAATCTGAGACAGGGACCCCTGATGGCTACACCTTC; CDR3aa: CASSESETGTPDGYTF
d_gene: TRBD1; v_gene: TRBV6-5; abundance: -; j_gene: TRBJ2-7; CDR3nt: TGTGCCAGCACATCCTCACTGACAGGGGACGAGCAGTACTTC; CDR3aa: CASTSSLTGDEQYF
d_gene: -; v_gene: TRBV28; abundance: few; j_gene: TRBJ1-2; CDR3nt: TGTGCCAGCAGTTTATGGTCCCTAGGGCAGAGGGATGGCTACACCTTC; CDR3aa: CASSLWSLGQRDGYTF
d_gene: TRBD2; v_gene: TRBV30; abundance: -; j_gene: TRBJ2-1; CDR3nt: TGTGCCTGGAGTCCAAAAGCGGGGGGAGTCCACAATGAGCAGTTCTTC; CDR3aa: CAWSPKAGGVHNEQFF
d_gene: -; v_gene: TRBV7-8; abundance: -; j_gene: TRBJ2-5; CDR3nt: TGTGCCAGCAGTCCTACCCAACGGCGGTTTCAAGAGACCCAGTACTTC; CDR3aa: CASSPTQRRFQETQYF
d_gene: -; v_gene: TRBV6-1; abundance: once; j_gene: TRBJ1-2; CDR3nt: TGTGCCAGCAGTGACAGGGTCTATGGCTACACCTTC; CDR3aa: CASSDRVYGYTF
d_gene: -; v_gene: TRBV7-7; abundance: -; j_gene: TRBJ1-4; CDR3nt: TGTGCCAGCAGCCCAAACCCCGGGGAAAAACTGTTTTTT; CDR3aa: CASSPNPGEKLFF